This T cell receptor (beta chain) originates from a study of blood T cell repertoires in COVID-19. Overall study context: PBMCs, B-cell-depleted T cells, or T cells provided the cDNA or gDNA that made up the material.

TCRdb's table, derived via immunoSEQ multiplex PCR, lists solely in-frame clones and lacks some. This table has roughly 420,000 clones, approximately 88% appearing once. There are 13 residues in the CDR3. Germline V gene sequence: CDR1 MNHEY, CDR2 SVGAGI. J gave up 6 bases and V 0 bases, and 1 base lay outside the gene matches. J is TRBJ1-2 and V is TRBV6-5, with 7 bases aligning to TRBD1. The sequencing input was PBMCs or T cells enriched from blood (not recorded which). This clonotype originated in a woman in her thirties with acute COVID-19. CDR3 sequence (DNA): TGTGCCAGCAGTTACTCCGACAGGGATGGCTACACCTTC. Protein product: CASSYSDRDGYTF.